These T cell receptor beta chains were read from a single sample in a study of blood T cell repertoires in COVID-19. TCRdb keeps only in-frame clones here, not all; method: immunoSEQ multiplex PCR. Of roughly 150,000 clones in the sample, roughly 80% were seen once. The source material was peripheral blood. The receptors derive from a man in his sixties with acute or convalescent COVID-19. The CDR3 runs from the conserved cysteine through the conserved F or W. Each record gives: clone size, D gene, V gene, J gene, CDR3 DNA, CDR3 protein. The D gene is left open where the match is weak. For some rows the clone size is stated as once, few or many, or as a class when expanded; others skip it.

>-|-|TRBV19|TRBJ1-2
TGTGCCAGTAGTGTCCCCGGGACACCGGGCCCCCCTCCTGGCTACACCTTC
CASSVPGTPGPPPGYTF
>-|TRBD1|TRBV5-1|TRBJ1-1
TGCGCCAGCAGTTTGACAGGGGGCGTGAACACTGAAGCTTTCTTT
CASSLTGGVNTEAFF
>-|TRBD1|TRBV29-1|TRBJ1-1
TGCAGCGTTGGAGAGGGGGCGAGCACTGAAGCTTTCTTT
CSVGEGASTEAFF
>-|-|TRBV11-3|TRBJ2-5
TGTGCCAGCAGCTTAGGGGCCGGGGAAGAGACCCAGTACTTC
CASSLGAGEETQYF
>once|-|TRBV7-6|TRBJ2-7
TGTGCCAGCAGCCCGGGGGAGTACGAGCAGTACTTC
CASSPGEYEQYF
>-|-|TRBV25-1|TRBJ2-5
TGTGCCAGCAGTGAATCAGGGGTAGCAGGGCTCGAGCCCCAGTACTTC
CASSESGVAGLEPQYF
>once|-|TRBV7-3|TRBJ2-2
TGTGCCAGCAGCTTCGGACAGTGGGACACCGGGGAGCTGTTTTTT
CASSFGQWDTGELFF
>-|TRBD1|TRBV10-3|TRBJ1-2
TGTGCCATCAGTGAGTTGCAGGGGGTAAGCTACACCTTC
CAISELQGVSYTF
>-|-|TRBV6-5|TRBJ2-7
TGTGCCAGCTCAGGACTTGGGGTCTCTCTCGGCGAGCAGTACTTC
CASSGLGVSLGEQYF
>-|-|TRBV11-3|TRBJ1-2
TGTGCCAGCAGCTTAGACTCTACAGGGTATGGCTACACCTTC
CASSLDSTGYGYTF
>once|-|TRBV6-5|TRBJ1-1
TGTGCCAGCAAAAGCAGGGGTGTGAACACTGAAGCTTTCTTT
CASKSRGVNTEAFF
>-|-|TRBV11-2|TRBJ1-2
TGTGCCAGCAGCTTAATGGGAGGGTTTGGCTATGGCTACACCTTC
CASSLMGGFGYGYTF
>-|-|TRBV19|TRBJ1-2
TGTGCCAGTAGTGTCCCGGAGACAGTTAACTATGGCTACACCTTC
CASSVPETVNYGYTF
>-|TRBD1|TRBV4-1|TRBJ2-3
TGCGCCAGCAGCCAAGAAAAGATCAGGGGGTACACAGATACGCAGTATTTT
CASSQEKIRGYTDTQYF
>-|-|TRBV7-2|TRBJ2-2
TGTGCCAGCAGCTTAGTCGAGGGGGCGAACACCGGGGAGCTGTTTTTT
CASSLVEGANTGELFF
>once|TRBD2|TRBV5-1|TRBJ2-1
TGCGCCAGCAGCAACGGGCTAGGGACTAGCAGTTCGGGGGAGCAGTTCTTC
CASSNGLGTSSSGEQFF
>-|TRBD1|TRBV6-5|TRBJ2-3
TGTGCCAGCAGTACGGGACAGCAAACAGATACGCAGTATTTT
CASSTGQQTDTQYF
>-|-|TRBV3-1/TRBV3-2|TRBJ2-5
TGTGCCAGCAGCCCCAACCAGCGGCAAGAGACCCAGTACTTC
CASSPNQRQETQYF
>-|-|TRBV18|TRBJ1-1
TGTGCCAGCTCACCACAGGACAGCATGAACACTGAAGCTTTCTTT
CASSPQDSMNTEAFF
>-|-|TRBV5-4|TRBJ2-3
TGTGCCAGCAGGGAGGGGACAGACCTCACAGATACGCAGTATTTT
CASREGTDLTDTQYF
>-|TRBD1|TRBV11-2|TRBJ2-6
TGTGCCAGCAGACCACGGCCGGGACAGAGTTTCTCTGGGGCCAACGTCCTGACTTTC
CASRPRPGQSFSGANVLTF
>-|-|TRBV9|TRBJ2-3
TGTGCCAGCATGCCGGATTCGAGAGGTGATACGCAGTATTTT
CASMPDSRGDTQYF
>-|TRBD1|TRBV11-2|TRBJ1-2
TGTGCCAGCAGCTTACAGGGGGCGCAGTATCATGGCTACACCTTC
CASSLQGAQYHGYTF
>-|TRBD1|TRBV2|TRBJ2-1
TGTGCCAGCAGTCCGGACAGGGGGCGGGATGAGCAGTTCTTC
CASSPDRGRDEQFF
>few|-|TRBV19|TRBJ1-3
TGTGCCAGTAGTAGGGGGCAGGACGTGAGCTCTGGAAACACCATATATTTT
CASSRGQDVSSGNTIYF
>-|-|TRBV4-1|TRBJ1-6
TGCGCCAGCAGCCGACCTTTGCGGGGCCTAAATTCACCCCTCCACTTT
CASSRPLRGLNSPLHF
>once|TRBD2|TRBV6-2/TRBV6-3|TRBJ2-7
TGTGCCAGCAGTCGGAGACTAGCGAGCGACGAGCAGTACTTC
CASSRRLASDEQYF
>-|TRBD2|TRBV7-2|TRBJ2-3
TGTGCCAGCAGCTTCAATGGGATTTCTAGCGGGGGGTGGACAGATACGCAGTATTTT
CASSFNGISSGGWTDTQYF
>once|-|TRBV6-5|TRBJ1-2
TGTGCCAGCAGTTACTCGAGCTTCTCCGGGGTTTATGGCTACACCTTC
CASSYSSFSGVYGYTF
>few|TRBD1|TRBV4-3|TRBJ2-3
TGCGCCAGCAGTGGACAGGCGAGTAGAACAGATACGCAGTATTTT
CASSGQASRTDTQYF
>-|TRBD1|TRBV5-1|TRBJ2-7
TGCGCCAGCAGCCTTTCCCCCGGGACAGGGTCCAACGAGCAGTACTTC
CASSLSPGTGSNEQYF
>few|-|TRBV4-1|TRBJ1-1
TGCGCCAGCAGCCAAACCGGACTTCGTGAAGCTTTCTTT
CASSQTGLREAFF
>-|-|TRBV12-5|TRBJ2-3
TGTGCTAGTGGTCCCGCGGCGTCTAGCACAGATACGCAGTATTTT
CASGPAASSTDTQYF
>-|TRBD2|TRBV7-9|TRBJ2-5
TGTGCCAGCAGCTTGCTTAGCGGGGGAGACGGGGGGATCCAGTACTTC
CASSLLSGGDGGIQYF
>few|-|TRBV11-2|TRBJ2-7
TGTGCCAGCAGCTTAGGGCAGGGGGGTATCTACTACGAGCAGTACTTC
CASSLGQGGIYYEQYF
>-|-|TRBV7-2|TRBJ2-5
TGTGCCAGCAGCTTAGTCGGAGCGTCTATAGAGACCCAGTACTTC
CASSLVGASIETQYF
>-|-|TRBV18|TRBJ1-1
TGTGCCAGCTCGGACCGGGGGGGGGCTGAAGCTTTCTTT
CASSDRGGAEAFF
>-|-|TRBV11-3|TRBJ2-1
TGTGCCAGCAGCTTAGTAACGAGCGGATACAATGAGCAGTTCTTC
CASSLVTSGYNEQFF
>-|TRBD1|TRBV2|TRBJ1-4
TGTGCCAGCAGTGGAACTGATGACAGGGGGGAAAAACTGTTTTTT
CASSGTDDRGEKLFF